This T cell receptor beta chain comes out of a study of blood T cell repertoires in COVID-19. Study at large: The United States, Italy and Spain were the sources of the acute and convalescent COVID-19 samples. PBMCs, B-cell-depleted T cells, or T cells were the source of the cDNA or gDNA that made up the material.

The CDR3 has 18 residues. CDR1 is SGHRS, CDR2 YFSETQ, per germline. Trimming took 0 bases from V and 0 from J, leaving 15 bases between them. In the authors' methods: Amplification with reference gene primers provided the estimates of nucleated cell counts. Sequenced by immunoSEQ multiplex PCR; TCRdb stores in-frame clones only, minus some. V, J and clone size were drawn from that table, and D and trimming were deduced from the DNA. The sample includes tens of thousands of clones, 82% of them seen just once. The sequence was collected from a human donor in a cohort sampled during active COVID-19. The rearrangement uses TRBV5-1 and TRBJ2-2, with D perhaps TRBD1 (7 bases). The sequencing input was peripheral blood. CDR3 loop: CASSLAFQGGANTGELFF. In nucleotides, the CDR3 is TGCGCCAGCAGCTTGGCCTTTCAGGGGGGCGCGAACACCGGGGAGCTGTTTTTT.